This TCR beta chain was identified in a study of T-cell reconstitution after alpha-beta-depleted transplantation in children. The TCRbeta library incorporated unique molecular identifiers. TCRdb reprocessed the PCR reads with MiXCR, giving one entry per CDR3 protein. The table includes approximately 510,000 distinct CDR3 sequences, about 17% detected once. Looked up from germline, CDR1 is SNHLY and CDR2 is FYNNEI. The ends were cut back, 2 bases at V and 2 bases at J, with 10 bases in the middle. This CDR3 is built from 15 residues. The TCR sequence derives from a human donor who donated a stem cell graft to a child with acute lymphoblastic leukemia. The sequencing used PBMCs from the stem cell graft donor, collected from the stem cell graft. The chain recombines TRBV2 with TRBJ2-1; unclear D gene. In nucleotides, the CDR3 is TGTGCCAGCAGTGAATGGGCAGGAGCCTACAATGAGCAGTTCTTC. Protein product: CASSEWAGAYNEQFF.